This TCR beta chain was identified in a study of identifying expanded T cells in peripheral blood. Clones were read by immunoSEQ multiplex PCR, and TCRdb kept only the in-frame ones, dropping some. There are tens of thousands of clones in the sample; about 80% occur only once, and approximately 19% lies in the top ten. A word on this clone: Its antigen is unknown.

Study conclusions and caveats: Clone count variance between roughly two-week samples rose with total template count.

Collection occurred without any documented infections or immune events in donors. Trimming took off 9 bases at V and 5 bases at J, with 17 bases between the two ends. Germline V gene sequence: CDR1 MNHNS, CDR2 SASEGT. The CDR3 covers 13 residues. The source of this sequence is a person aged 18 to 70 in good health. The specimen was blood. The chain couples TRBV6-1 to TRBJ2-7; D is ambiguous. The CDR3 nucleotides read TGTGCCAGTCCCTCGAACGGGTTCCACGAGCAGTACTTC. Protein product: CASPSNGFHEQYF.